The next 26 T cell receptor beta chains were all read from a single sample in a study of neoadjuvant anti-PD-1 for oral cavity cancer. The method was immunoSEQ multiplex PCR; TCRdb's version includes in-frame clones alone and lacks a portion of them. This table holds under 5,500 clones, nearly 60% found once. The sequences come from tumor tissue, collected before nivolumab (anti-PD-1) treatment. These receptors came from a person between 40 and 80 years old with oral cavity squamous cell carcinoma.

This chain uses TRBV9 with TRBJ1-3, with 9 bases aligning to TRBD1. CDR3 length: 17 residues. Losses at the gene ends were 1 base for V and 0 bases for J; bases not matched to a gene: 5. CDR1 SGDLS and CDR2 YYNGEE come from the germline V gene. The CDR3 DNA is TGTGCCAGCAGCGTATCCGGGACAGGGTTCTCTGGAAACACCATATATTTT. Translated: CASSVSGTGFSGNTIYF.

This CDR3 reads CASRTGGAEKLFF. Here the CDR3 DNA reads TGTGCCAGCAGGACAGGGGGGGCTGAAAAACTGTTTTTT. V usage is TRBV6-6 and J usage is TRBJ1-4, with 9 positions matching TRBD1. The CDR3 totals 13 residues. Germline CDR1 reads MNHNY; CDR2 reads SVGAGI (reference sequence). V lost 6 bases to trimming and J lost 7 bases; unmatched junction nucleotides: 3.

The chain has TRBV7-8 and TRBJ2-7; 9 bases agree with TRBD2. CDR1 is SGHVS, CDR2 FQNEAQ, per germline. V was pared by 5 bases and J by 7 bases, with 15 bases of the junction left unmatched. The CDR3 has 16 residues. The CDR3 region has the DNA TGTGCCAGCAGCCCGGTGGTAGCGGGAGCGCCTGGGGAGCAGTACTTC. Its translation is CASSPVVAGAPGEQYF.

This sequence joins TRBV6-1 and TRBJ2-1, with 13 bases that match TRBD2. The germline V gene has CDR1 MNHNS and CDR2 SASEGT. CDR3 length: 14 amino acids. The V gene end was trimmed by 4 bases and the J gene end by 7 bases; junction bases not matched to a gene: 1. As DNA, the CDR3 is TGTGCCAGCAGTGGGACTAGCGGGGGTAATGAGCAGTTCTTC. Translating gives CASSGTSGGNEQFF.

CDR3 region: CASSPHRGLETQYF. The CDR3 DNA reads TGTGCCAGCAGCCCCCACAGGGGATTGGAGACCCAGTACTTC. The chain joins TRBV14 to TRBJ2-5; 7 bases are shared with TRBD1. CDR1 is SGHDN, CDR2 FVKESK, per germline. The CDR3 covers 14 residues. J was trimmed by 5 bases and V by 4 bases; bases with no gene match: 7.

This sequence joins TRBV11-2 and TRBJ1-5; D is undetermined. CDR3 length: 16 amino acids. V lost 3 bases, J lost 1 base, and 13 bases lay in between. Germline CDR1 SGHAT, CDR2 FQNNGV. The CDR3 is CASSFRRRLSNQPQHF. The CDR3 nucleotides are TGTGCCAGCAGCTTCAGAAGACGTCTGAGCAATCAGCCCCAGCATTTT.

The V and J genes are TRBV10-3 and TRBJ2-3; D perhaps matches TRBD1 (8 bases). The germline V gene encodes CDR1 ENHRY and CDR2 SYGVKD. There are 18 residues in the CDR3. Between the trimmed V and J ends, which lost 6 bases and 1 base, there was a span of 23 bases. CDR3 protein: CAIRNALQGGGRTDTQYF. The DNA of the CDR3 is TGTGCCATCAGGAACGCATTACAGGGGGGGGGCCGCACAGATACGCAGTATTTT.

This chain connects TRBV9 to TRBJ1-2, with a weak D call TRBD1 (6 bases). Germline V gene data show CDR1 as SGDLS and CDR2 as YYNGEE. The CDR3 contains 13 residues. With 2 bases removed from V and 8 bases from J, the gap between germline ends came to 13 bases. CDR3: CASSVRGAGGYTF. CDR3 bases: TGTGCCAGCAGCGTCCGGGGGGCGGGCGGCTACACCTTC.

V gene TRBV5-1 combines with J gene TRBJ2-6; D not resolved. This CDR3 contains 16 residues. Germline V gene sequence: CDR1 SGHRS, CDR2 YFSETQ. Trimming left V 1 base short and J 0 bases short, with 8 bases between. This CDR3 is CASSLTSVSGANVLTF. Here the CDR3 DNA reads TGCGCCAGCAGCTTGACTTCCGTCTCTGGGGCCAACGTCCTGACTTTC.

In its sample, this clone was seen a few times. This sequence joins TRBV2 and TRBJ1-5; D unresolved. CDR3 length: 13 amino acids. With 6 bases removed from V and 3 bases from J, the gap between germline ends came to 9 bases. Germline lookup yields CDR1 SNHLY and CDR2 FYNNEI. The CDR3 DNA reads TGTGCCAGCAGCCTTCGGGCCAATCAGCCCCAGCATTTT. Residues: CASSLRANQPQHF.

The J gene is TRBJ2-7, the V gene TRBV5-1; possibly TRBD1 or TRBD2 for D (5 bases each). V gave up 3 bases and J gave up 2 bases, with 12 bases separating them. Germline CDR1 reads SGHRS; CDR2 reads YFSETQ. This CDR3 is built from 14 residues. The CDR3 DNA is TGCGCCAGCAGCTCAGGTCCGGGACCCTACGAGCAGTACTTC. This encodes CASSSGPGPYEQYF. The whole variable domain, filled in from reference TRBV5-1 and TRBJ2-7, reads KAGVTQTPRYLIKTRGQQVTLSCSPISGHRSVSWYQQTPGQGLQFLFEYFSETQRNKGNFPGRFSGRQFSNSRSEMNVSTLELGDSALYLCASSSGPGPYEQYFGPGTRLTVT.

The chain recombines TRBV2 with TRBJ1-4; D might be TRBD1 (5 bases). The CDR3 extends over 17 amino acids. Germline loops: CDR1 SNHLY, CDR2 FYNNEI. V lost 4 bases to trimming and J lost 4 bases, with 19 bases between them. Here the CDR3 DNA reads TGTGCCAGCAGTGGCCCTAGGGGTGAGGCACTTAATGAAAAACTGTTTTTT. It yields the protein CASSGPRGEALNEKLFF.

The rearrangement links TRBV14 to TRBJ1-1; a weak D match, TRBD1 (5 bases). This CDR3 region has 15 residues. Germline V CDR1 and CDR2: SGHDN, FVKESK. Trimming removed 1 base at V and 1 base at J, with 10 bases between. For the CDR3, the DNA is TGTGCCAGCAGCCAAGTGGGGGGGTCGAACACTGAAGCTTTCTTT. This gives the protein CASSQVGGSNTEAFF.

The rearrangement uses TRBV4-1 and TRBJ2-7; 12 positions match TRBD2. CDR1 and CDR2 (germline): MGHRA, YSYEKL. The CDR3 has 15 residues. V lost 4 bases to trimming and J lost 7 bases; unmatched junction nucleotides: 8. The CDR3 nucleotides are TGCGCCAGCAGCCCCCTAGCGGGAGGGCCGGGTGAGCAGTACTTC. This gives the protein CASSPLAGGPGEQYF.

V is TRBV5-1 and J is TRBJ2-3; 10 bases align to TRBD2. The length of the CDR3 is 16 residues. After removal of 5 bases from V and 6 bases from J, the junction contained 12 bases not matched to a gene. Germline CDR1 SGHRS, CDR2 YFSETQ. The CDR3 DNA reads as TGCGCCAGCAGTACCGGGACTAGCGTCAAGGGGGATACGCAGTATTTT. As protein: CASSTGTSVKGDTQYF.

This clone appeared a few times. The genes are TRBV5-1 and TRBJ1-4; D unclear. The germline CDR1 and CDR2 sequences are SGHRS and YFSETQ. The CDR3 runs to 14 residues. Trimming left V 2 bases short and J 5 bases short, with 10 bases between. DNA for the CDR3: TGCGCCAGCAGCTTCAAGGAAGAGAATGAAAAACTGTTTTTT. Its translation is CASSFKEENEKLFF.

The rearrangement joins TRBV28 to TRBJ2-4; the match to TRBD1 covers 7 bases. CDR3 length: 18 residues. Germline values: CDR1 MDHEN, CDR2 SYDVKM. V shed 5 bases, J shed 7 bases, and the junction held 20 bases outside the gene matches. CDR3 DNA sequence: TGTGCCAGCAGTCCCTCTGAGTCAGGGGGAGTTCGTCGGAACATTCAGTACTTC. Translation gives CASSPSESGGVRRNIQYF.

This chain links TRBV13 with TRBJ2-7; no clear D gene. Germline values: CDR1 PRHDT, CDR2 FYEKMQ (reference sequence). CDR3 length equals 13 residues. Between the trimmed V and J ends, which lost 2 bases and 0 bases, there was a span of 5 bases. The CDR3 DNA reads as TGTGCCAGCAGCTTAATGAGCTCCTACGAGCAGTACTTC. This sequence encodes CASSLMSSYEQYF.

The CDR3 region has the DNA TGTGCCAGCAGCTTAAGCGGGGAATTATGGTATGGCTACACCTTC. Translating it yields CASSLSGELWYGYTF. V usage is TRBV11-2 and J usage is TRBJ1-2; D is unresolved. Trimming shortened V by 2 bases and J by 5 bases, and 15 bases separated the two germline ends. The length of the CDR3 is 15 residues. The V gene's germline CDR1 is SGHAT and CDR2 FQNNGV.

This clone came up a few times. The chain couples TRBV28 to TRBJ2-3, with TRBD2 identical over 9 bases. The V gene's germline CDR1 is MDHEN and CDR2 SYDVKM. CDR3 length: 16 amino acids. V gave up 6 bases and J gave up 0 bases; unmatched junction bases: 7. CDR3 amino acids: CASRPHSGGSTDTQYF. CDR3 in DNA: TGTGCCAGCAGGCCACATAGCGGGGGTAGCACAGATACGCAGTATTTT.

This clone has only a few counts. The chain carries TRBV28 and TRBJ1-5, with TRBD1 matching 11 bases. Germline V gene sequence: CDR1 MDHEN, CDR2 SYDVKM. V gave up 8 bases and J gave up 6 bases; unmatched junction bases: 9. The CDR3 sequence is 15 residues long. In DNA form, the CDR3 reads TGTGCCAGCCGGCCGGGGACAGGGGGGTTTCAGCCCCAGCATTTT. Protein product: CASRPGTGGFQPQHF.

This clone was counted between two and nine times. The genes are TRBV5-4 and TRBJ2-6; D call uncertain. Germline CDR1 reads SGHNT; CDR2 reads YYREEE (reference sequence). V dropped 7 bases and J dropped 0 bases, with 8 bases sitting between them. The CDR3 covers 14 residues. The CDR3 sequence: CASGRDSGANVLTF. The CDR3 nucleotides are TGTGCCAGCGGAAGGGACTCTGGGGCCAACGTCCTGACTTTC.

The chain uses TRBV27 and TRBJ1-2; 7 bases agree with TRBD1. The CDR3 extends over 15 amino acids. Germline loops: CDR1 MNHEY, CDR2 SMNVEV (reference sequence). V lost 5 bases, J lost 5 bases, and 11 bases stayed unmatched. CDR3: CASSTIQGRLYGYTF. CDR3 nucleotides: TGTGCCAGCAGTACGATACAGGGGCGGCTGTATGGCTACACCTTC.

The chain employs TRBV28 and TRBJ1-5; TRBD1 agrees at 7 bases. CDR1 is MDHEN and CDR2 is SYDVKM in the germline V gene. This CDR3 region has 14 residues. With V trimmed by 7 bases and J by 1 base, 4 bases remained unmatched. The DNA for the CDR3 is TGTGCCAGCAACAGGGGTAGGAGCAATCAGCCCCAGCATTTT. Translation gives CASNRGRSNQPQHF. Filled out from reference TRBV28 and TRBJ1-5, the complete variable domain reads DVKVTQSSRYLVKRTGEKVFLECVQDMDHENMFWYRQDPGLGLRLIYFSYDVKMKEKGDIPEGYSVSREKKERFSLILESASTNQTSMYLCASNRGRSNQPQHFGDGTRLSIL.

This chain connects TRBV9 to TRBJ1-1; D ambiguous. There are 13 residues in the CDR3. V lost 0 bases and J 4 bases, leaving 7 bases between the germline ends. Germline V gives CDR1 SGDLS, CDR2 YYNGEE. CDR3 coding DNA: TGTGCCAGCAGCGTAGGGTCCGGCACTGAAGCTTTCTTT. Encoded protein: CASSVGSGTEAFF.

This clone came up a few times. The chain employs TRBV11-2 and TRBJ1-1; tentative D call: TRBD1 (5 bases). The V end was cut by 0 bases, the J end by 3 bases, with 8 bases between. Germline V CDR1 and CDR2: SGHAT, FQNNGV. The CDR3 runs 14 residues. The CDR3 coding sequence is TGTGCCAGCAGCTTAGATGGGGGGTACACTGAAGCTTTCTTT. Its translation: CASSLDGGYTEAFF.